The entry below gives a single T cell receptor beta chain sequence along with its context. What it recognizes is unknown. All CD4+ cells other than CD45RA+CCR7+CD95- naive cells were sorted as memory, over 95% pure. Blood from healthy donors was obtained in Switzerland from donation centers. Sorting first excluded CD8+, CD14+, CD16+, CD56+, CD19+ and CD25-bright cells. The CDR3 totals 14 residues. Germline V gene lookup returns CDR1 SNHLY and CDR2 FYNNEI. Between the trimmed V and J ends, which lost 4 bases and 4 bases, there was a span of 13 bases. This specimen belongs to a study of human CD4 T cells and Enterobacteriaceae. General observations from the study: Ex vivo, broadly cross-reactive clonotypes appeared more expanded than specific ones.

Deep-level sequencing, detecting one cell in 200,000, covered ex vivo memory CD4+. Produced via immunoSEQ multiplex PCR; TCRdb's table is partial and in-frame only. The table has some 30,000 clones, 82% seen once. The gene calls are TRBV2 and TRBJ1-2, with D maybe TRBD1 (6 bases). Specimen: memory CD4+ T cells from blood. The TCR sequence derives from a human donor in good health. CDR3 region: CASSGDRNSYGYTF. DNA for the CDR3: TGTGCCAGCAGTGGAGACAGGAACTCCTATGGCTACACCTTC. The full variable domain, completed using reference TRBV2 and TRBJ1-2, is EPEVTQTPSHQVTQMGQEVILRCVPISNHLYFYWYRQILGQKVEFLVSFYNNEISEKSEIFDDQFSVERPDGSNFTLKIRSTKLEDSAMYFCASSGDRNSYGYTFGSGTRLTVV.